This T cell receptor beta chain stems from a study of OX40 agonist ivuxolimab in advanced cancers. Study-wide findings and caveats: No antigen was identified for the clonally expanded peripheral T cells.

Individuals having autoimmune disease history or systemic immunosuppression were not enrolled. On this clone itself: As yet, its antigen is unknown.

Germline V gene lookup returns CDR1 SEHNR and CDR2 FQNEAQ (reference sequence). Losses at the gene ends were 5 bases for V and 5 bases for J; bases not matched to a gene: 9. The CDR3 spans 16 residues. TCRdb's copy holds only in-frame clones and misses some; the assay was immunoSEQ multiplex PCR. The sample holds 50,000 to 80,000 clones, around 84% seen once. The TCR originated in an adult with an advanced solid tumor such as melanoma, head and neck, liver or kidney cancer. The V and J genes are TRBV7-9 and TRBJ1-6; 7 nucleotides line up with TRBD1. Sequenced material: CD4+ or CD8+ T cells sorted from blood, taken in a trial of the OX40 agonist ivuxolimab. This chain's CDR3 is CASSGRQGNNNSPLHF. In DNA, the CDR3 is TGTGCCAGCAGCGGAAGACAGGGTAATAATAATTCACCCCTCCACTTT. Filled out from reference TRBV7-9 and TRBJ1-6, the complete variable domain reads DTGVSQNPRHKITKRGQNVTFRCDPISEHNRLYWYRQTLGQGPEFLTYFQNEAQLEKSRLLSDRFSAERPKGSFSTLEIQRTEQGDSAMYLCASSGRQGNNNSPLHFGNGTRLTVT.